The source of this T cell receptor (beta chain) is a study of T-cell reconstitution after alpha-beta-depleted transplantation in children. Whole-study findings and limits: Hyperexpanded clones declined; after one year, newly produced T cells mostly supplied diversity.

About this clonotype itself: Its antigen is unknown. The CDR3 carries no conserved terminal phenylalanine or tryptophan, so it likely arises from a read error.

Unique molecular identifiers were used in preparing the TCRbeta library. TCRdb reprocessed the PCR reads via MiXCR and lists one record per CDR3 protein. In the table there are hundreds of thousands of distinct CDR3 sequences, around 13% of which are singletons. This receptor was obtained from a girl aged 2 to 10 with congenital amegakaryocytic thrombocytopenia, due to receive a stem cell transplant. This sample comprised PBMCs, obtained before TCRalphabeta/CD19-depleted stem cell transplant.

The CDR3 protein is CASSPGNEQFL. Written as DNA, the CDR3 is TGTGCCAGCAGCCCGGGCAATGAGCAGTTCTTA. The genes are TRBV4-2 and TRBJ2-1; D uncertain. Trimming shortened V by 4 bases and J by 6 bases, and 4 bases separated the two germline ends. Germline assignment: CDR1 LGHNA and CDR2 YNFKEQ. The CDR3 length is 11 residues.